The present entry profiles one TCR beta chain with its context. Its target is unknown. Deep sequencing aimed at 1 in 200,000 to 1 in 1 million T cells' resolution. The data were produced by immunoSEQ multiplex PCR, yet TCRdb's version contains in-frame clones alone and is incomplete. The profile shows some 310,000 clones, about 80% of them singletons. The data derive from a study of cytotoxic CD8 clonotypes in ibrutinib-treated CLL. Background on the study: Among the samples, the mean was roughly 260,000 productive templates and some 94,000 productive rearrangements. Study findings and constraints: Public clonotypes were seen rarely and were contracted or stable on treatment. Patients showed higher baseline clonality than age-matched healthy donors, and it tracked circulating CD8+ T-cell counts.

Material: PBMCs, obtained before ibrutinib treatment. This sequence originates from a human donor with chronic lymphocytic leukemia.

CDR3 region: CASSEGQGGQPQHF. Here the CDR3 DNA reads TGTGCCAGCAGTGAAGGACAGGGAGGACAGCCCCAGCATTTT. The chain carries TRBV2 and TRBJ1-5; 7 bases are shared with TRBD1. Per the germline V gene, CDR1 is SNHLY and CDR2 is FYNNEI. The trim removed 1 base at V and 7 bases at J, leaving 4 bases unmatched. CDR3 length: 14 residues.